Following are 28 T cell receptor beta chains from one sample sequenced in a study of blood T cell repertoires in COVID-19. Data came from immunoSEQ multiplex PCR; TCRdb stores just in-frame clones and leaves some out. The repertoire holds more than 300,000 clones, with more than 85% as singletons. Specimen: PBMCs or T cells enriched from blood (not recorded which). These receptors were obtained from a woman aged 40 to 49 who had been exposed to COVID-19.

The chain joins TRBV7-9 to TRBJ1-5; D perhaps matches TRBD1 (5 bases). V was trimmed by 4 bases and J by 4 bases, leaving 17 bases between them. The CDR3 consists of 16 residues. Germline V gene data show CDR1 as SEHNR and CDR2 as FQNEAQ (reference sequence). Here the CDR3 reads CASSSTEGLRNQPQHF. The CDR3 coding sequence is TGTGCCAGCAGCTCGACAGAAGGTTTGAGAAATCAGCCCCAGCATTTT.

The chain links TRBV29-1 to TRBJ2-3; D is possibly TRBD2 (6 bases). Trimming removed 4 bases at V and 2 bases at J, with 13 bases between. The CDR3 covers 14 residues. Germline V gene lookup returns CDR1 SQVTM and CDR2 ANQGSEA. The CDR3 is CSVGPRGFTDTQYF. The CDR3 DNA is TGCAGCGTTGGGCCCCGGGGGTTCACAGATACGCAGTATTTT.

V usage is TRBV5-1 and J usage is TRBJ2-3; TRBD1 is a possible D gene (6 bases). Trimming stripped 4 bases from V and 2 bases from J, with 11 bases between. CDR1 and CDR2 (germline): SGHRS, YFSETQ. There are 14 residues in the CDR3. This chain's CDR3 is CASSTGRPTDTQYF. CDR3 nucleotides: TGCGCCAGCAGCACAGGGCGCCCCACAGATACGCAGTATTTT.

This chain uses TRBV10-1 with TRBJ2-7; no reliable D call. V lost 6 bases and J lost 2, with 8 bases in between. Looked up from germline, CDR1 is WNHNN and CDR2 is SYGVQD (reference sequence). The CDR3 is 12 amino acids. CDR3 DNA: TGCGCCAGCAGCCGCGGTGCCTACGAGCAGTACTTC. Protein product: CASSRGAYEQYF.

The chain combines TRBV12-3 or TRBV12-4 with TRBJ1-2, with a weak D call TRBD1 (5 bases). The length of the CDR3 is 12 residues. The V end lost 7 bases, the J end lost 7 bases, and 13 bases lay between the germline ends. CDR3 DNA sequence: TGTGCCAGCATGGAGGGGTCGGGTGGCTACACCTTC. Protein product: CASMEGSGGYTF.

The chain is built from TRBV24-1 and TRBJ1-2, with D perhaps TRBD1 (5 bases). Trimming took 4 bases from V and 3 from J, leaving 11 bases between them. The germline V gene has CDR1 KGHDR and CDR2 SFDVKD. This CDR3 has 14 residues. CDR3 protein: CATSDRGGDYGYTF. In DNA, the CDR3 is TGTGCCACCAGTGACCGGGGGGGGGACTATGGCTACACCTTC.

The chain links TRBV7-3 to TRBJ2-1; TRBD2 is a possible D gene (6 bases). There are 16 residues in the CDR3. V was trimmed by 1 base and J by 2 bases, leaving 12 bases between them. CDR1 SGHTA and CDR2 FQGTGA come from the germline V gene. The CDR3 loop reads CASSLIPTSTYNEQFF. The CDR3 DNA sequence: TGTGCCAGCAGCTTAATCCCCACTAGCACCTACAATGAGCAGTTCTTC.

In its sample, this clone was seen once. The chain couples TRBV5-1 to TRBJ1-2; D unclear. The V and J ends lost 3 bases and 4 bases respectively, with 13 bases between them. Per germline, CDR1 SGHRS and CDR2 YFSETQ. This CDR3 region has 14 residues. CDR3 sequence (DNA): TGCGCCAGCAGCTATGGTGGAACGGGCTATGGCTACACCTTC. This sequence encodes CASSYGGTGYGYTF.

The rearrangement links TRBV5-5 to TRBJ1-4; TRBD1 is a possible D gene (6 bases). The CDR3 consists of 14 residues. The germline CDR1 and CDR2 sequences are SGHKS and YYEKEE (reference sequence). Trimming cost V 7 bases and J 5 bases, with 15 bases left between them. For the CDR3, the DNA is TGTGCCAGCGGCCGGACAGCCGTAAATGAAAAACTGTTTTTT. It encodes CASGRTAVNEKLFF. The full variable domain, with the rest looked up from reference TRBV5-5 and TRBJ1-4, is DAGVTQSPTHLIKTRGQQVTLRCSPISGHKSVSWYQQVLGQGPQFIFQYYEKEERGRGNFPDRFSARQFPNYSSELNVNALLLGDSALYLCASGRTAVNEKLFFGSGTQLSVL.

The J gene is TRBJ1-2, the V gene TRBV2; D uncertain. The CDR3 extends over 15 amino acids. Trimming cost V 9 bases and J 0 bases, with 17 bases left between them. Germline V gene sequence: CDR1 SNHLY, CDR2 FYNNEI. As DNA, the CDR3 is TGTGCCAGTCAGATTAGGCAGACTACTAACTATGGCTACACCTTC. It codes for CASQIRQTTNYGYTF.

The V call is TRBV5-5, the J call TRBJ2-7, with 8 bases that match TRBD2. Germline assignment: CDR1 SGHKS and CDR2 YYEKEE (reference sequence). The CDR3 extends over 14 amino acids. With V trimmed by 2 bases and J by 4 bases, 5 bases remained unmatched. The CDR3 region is CASSLSGSTYEQYF. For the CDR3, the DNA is TGTGCCAGCAGCTTAAGCGGGAGTACGTACGAGCAGTACTTC.

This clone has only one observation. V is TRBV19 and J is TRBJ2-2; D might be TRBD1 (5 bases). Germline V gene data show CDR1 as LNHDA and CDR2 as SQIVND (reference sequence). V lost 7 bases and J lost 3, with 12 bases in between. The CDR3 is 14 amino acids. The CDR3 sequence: CASKGAGYTGELFF. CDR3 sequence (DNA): TGTGCCAGTAAAGGGGCAGGGTACACCGGGGAGCTGTTTTTT.

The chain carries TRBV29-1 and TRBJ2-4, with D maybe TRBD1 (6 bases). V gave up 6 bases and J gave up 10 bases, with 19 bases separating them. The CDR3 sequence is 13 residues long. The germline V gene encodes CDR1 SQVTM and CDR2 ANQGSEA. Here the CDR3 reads CSVLRTVEGIQYF. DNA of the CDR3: TGCAGCGTCCTAAGGACAGTTGAGGGTATTCAGTACTTC. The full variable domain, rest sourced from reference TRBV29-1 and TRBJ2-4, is SAVISQKPSRDICQRGTSLTIQCQVDSQVTMMFWYRQQPGQSLTLIATANQGSEATYESGFVIDKFPISRPNLTFSTLTVSNMSPEDSSIYLCSVLRTVEGIQYFGAGTRLSVL.

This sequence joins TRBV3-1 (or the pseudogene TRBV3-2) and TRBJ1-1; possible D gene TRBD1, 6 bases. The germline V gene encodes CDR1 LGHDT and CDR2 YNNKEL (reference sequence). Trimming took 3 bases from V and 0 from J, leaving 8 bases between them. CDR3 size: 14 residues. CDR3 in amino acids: CASSHGTLNTEAFF. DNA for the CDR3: TGTGCCAGCAGCCATGGGACACTGAACACTGAAGCTTTCTTT.

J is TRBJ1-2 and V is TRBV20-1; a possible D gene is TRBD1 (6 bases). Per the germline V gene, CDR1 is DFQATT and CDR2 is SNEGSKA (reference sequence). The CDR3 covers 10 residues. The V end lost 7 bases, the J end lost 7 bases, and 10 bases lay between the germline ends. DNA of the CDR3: TGCAGTGTCCTACAGGGTGGCTACACCTTC. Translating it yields CSVLQGGYTF.

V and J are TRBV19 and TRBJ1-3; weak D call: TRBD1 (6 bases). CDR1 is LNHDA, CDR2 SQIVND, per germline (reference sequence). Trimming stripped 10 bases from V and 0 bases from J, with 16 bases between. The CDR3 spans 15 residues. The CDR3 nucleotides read TGTGCCACTTCACCGGGACAAGGCTCTGGAAACACCATATATTTT. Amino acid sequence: CATSPGQGSGNTIYF.

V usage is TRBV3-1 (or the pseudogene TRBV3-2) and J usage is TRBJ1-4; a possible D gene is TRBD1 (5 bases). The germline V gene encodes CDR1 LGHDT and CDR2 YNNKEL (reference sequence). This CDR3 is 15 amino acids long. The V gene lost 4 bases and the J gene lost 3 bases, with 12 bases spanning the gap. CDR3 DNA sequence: TGTGCCAGCAGCCGGAGGGGCGCGCCTAATGAAAAACTGTTTTTT. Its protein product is CASSRRGAPNEKLFF.

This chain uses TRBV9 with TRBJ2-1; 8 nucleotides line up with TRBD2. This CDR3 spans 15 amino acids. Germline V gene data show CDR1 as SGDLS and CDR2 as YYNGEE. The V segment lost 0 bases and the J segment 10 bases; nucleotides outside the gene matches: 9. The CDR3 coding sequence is TGTGCCAGCAGCGTAGACGCCGGGGGGGCCGAAGAGCAGTTCTTC. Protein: CASSVDAGGAEEQFF.

The CDR3: CASSFLSAGKGNTIYF. The CDR3 nucleotides are TGTGCCAGCAGTTTTTTATCGGCGGGGAAAGGAAACACCATATATTTT. The rearrangement links TRBV27 to TRBJ1-3, with D unclear. The CDR3 has 16 amino acids. V gave up 3 bases and J gave up 4 bases, with 16 bases separating them. Germline V gene sequence: CDR1 MNHEY, CDR2 SMNVEV (reference sequence).

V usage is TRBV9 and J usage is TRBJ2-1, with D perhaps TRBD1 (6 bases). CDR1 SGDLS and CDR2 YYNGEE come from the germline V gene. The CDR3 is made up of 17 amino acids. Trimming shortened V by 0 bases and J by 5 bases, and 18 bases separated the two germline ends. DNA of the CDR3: TGTGCCAGCAGCGTAGCTCCTGGCAGGGGCGCCAACAATGAGCAGTTCTTC. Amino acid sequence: CASSVAPGRGANNEQFF.

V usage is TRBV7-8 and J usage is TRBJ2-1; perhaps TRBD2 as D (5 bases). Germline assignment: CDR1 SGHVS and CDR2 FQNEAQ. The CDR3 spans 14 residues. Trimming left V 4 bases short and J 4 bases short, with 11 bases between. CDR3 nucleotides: TGTGCCAGCAGCTCGAGAGCGGCATACAATGAGCAGTTCTTC. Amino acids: CASSSRAAYNEQFF.

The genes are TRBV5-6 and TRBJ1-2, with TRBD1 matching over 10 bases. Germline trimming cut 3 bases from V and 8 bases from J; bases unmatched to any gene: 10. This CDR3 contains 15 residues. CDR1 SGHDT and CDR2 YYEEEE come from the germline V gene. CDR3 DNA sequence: TGTGCCAGCAGCTGGGGTCGGGACAGGGGTGAGGGCTACACCTTC. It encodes CASSWGRDRGEGYTF.

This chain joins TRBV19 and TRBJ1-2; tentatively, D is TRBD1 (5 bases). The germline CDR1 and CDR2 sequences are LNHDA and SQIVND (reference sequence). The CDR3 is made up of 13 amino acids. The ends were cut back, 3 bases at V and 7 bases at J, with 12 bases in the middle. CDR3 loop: CASSIKGLGGYTF. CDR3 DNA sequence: TGTGCCAGTAGTATCAAGGGGTTGGGTGGCTACACCTTC.

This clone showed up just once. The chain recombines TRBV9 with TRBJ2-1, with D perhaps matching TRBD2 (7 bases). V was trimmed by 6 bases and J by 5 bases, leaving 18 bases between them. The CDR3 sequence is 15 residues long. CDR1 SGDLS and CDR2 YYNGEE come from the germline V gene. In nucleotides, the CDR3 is TGTGCCAGCACCCTAGGGGGGGGTTTCGACAATGAGCAGTTCTTC. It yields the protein CASTLGGGFDNEQFF.

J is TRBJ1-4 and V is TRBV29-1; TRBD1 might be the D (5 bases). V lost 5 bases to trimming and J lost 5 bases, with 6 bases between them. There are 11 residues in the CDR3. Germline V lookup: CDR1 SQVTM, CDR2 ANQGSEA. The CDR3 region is CSVKGNEKLFF. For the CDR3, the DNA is TGCAGCGTTAAGGGGAATGAAAAACTGTTTTTT.

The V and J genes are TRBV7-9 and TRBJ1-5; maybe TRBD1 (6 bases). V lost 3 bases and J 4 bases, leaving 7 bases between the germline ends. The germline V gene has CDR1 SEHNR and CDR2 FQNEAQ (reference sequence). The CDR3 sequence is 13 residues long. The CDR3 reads CASSLQGNQPQHF. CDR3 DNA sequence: TGTGCCAGCAGCTTGCAGGGGAATCAGCCCCAGCATTTT.

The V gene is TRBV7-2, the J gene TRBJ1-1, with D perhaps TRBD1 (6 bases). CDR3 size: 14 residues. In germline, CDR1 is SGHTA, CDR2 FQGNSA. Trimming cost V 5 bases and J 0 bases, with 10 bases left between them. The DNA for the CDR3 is TGTGCCAGCAGCCCAGGACAGTTGAACACTGAAGCTTTCTTT. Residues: CASSPGQLNTEAFF.

The CDR3 DNA reads as TGTGCCAGCAGCCGGGACAGGGTGAACACTGAAGCTTTCTTT. This translates into CASSRDRVNTEAFF. The rearrangement joins TRBV5-6 to TRBJ1-1; 9 nucleotides agree with TRBD1. CDR1 is SGHDT, CDR2 YYEEEE, per germline. V was pared by 4 bases and J by 0 bases, with 1 base of the junction left unmatched. The CDR3 is 14 residues long.